Below, 11 T cell receptor beta chains from the same sample are listed, as sequenced in a study of metastatic and nonmetastatic thyroid tumors. Every patient was untreated before thyroid surgery. Using MiXCR, TCRdb re-called clones from the PCR reads. This sample has approximately 22,000 clones, with roughly a third found just once. Sequenced sample: blood. These TCRs come from a female donor with papillary thyroid cancer or a benign thyroid nodule (not recorded which). Some clones in this sample may be carry-over from other donors' samples.

This clone was seen ten or more times. This sequence joins TRBV5-1 and TRBJ2-2, with D possibly being TRBD1 (6 bases). The V gene's germline CDR1 is SGHRS and CDR2 YFSETQ. Deletions cut 1 base from V and 0 bases from J, with 10 bases between. The CDR3 sequence is 16 residues long. In DNA form, the CDR3 reads TGCGCCAGCAGCTTGCCTGAGGGGGCGAACACCGGGGAGCTGTTTTTT. It encodes CASSLPEGANTGELFF.

This clone rates as medium-sized. This rearrangement joins TRBV6-1 to TRBJ1-1, with 11 bases matching TRBD1. Looked up from germline, CDR1 is MNHNS and CDR2 is SASEGT. This CDR3 has 13 residues. After removal of 5 bases from V and 9 bases from J, the junction contained 5 bases not matched to a gene. The CDR3, as DNA: TGTGCCAGCAGTTCTGGACAGGGGGCTCAAGCTTTCTTT. Translating it yields CASSSGQGAQAFF.

J is TRBJ2-7 and V is TRBV5-1; unclear D gene. Germline CDR1 is SGHRS and CDR2 is YFSETQ. V was cut by 4 bases and J by 3 bases, with 11 bases left in between. The CDR3 consists of 13 residues. The CDR3 protein is CASSPDGIYEQYF. In DNA, the CDR3 is TGCGCCAGCAGCCCGGACGGAATCTACGAGCAGTACTTC.

Many counts were recorded for this clone. The rearrangement links TRBV9 to TRBJ2-1; 10 positions agree with TRBD2. CDR1 SGDLS and CDR2 YYNGEE come from the germline V gene. The CDR3 contains 15 residues. J was trimmed by 7 bases and V by 4 bases; bases with no gene match: 8. The CDR3, as DNA: TGTGCCAGCAGCCCGAGCGGGAGGGCCTGGAATGAGCAGTTCTTC. It is translated as CASSPSGRAWNEQFF.

This clone was seen ten or more times. This rearrangement joins TRBV15 to TRBJ2-4; perhaps TRBD2 as D (5 bases). Trimming removed 1 base at V and 0 bases at J, with 16 bases between. CDR3 length equals 18 residues. Per germline, CDR1 LNHNV and CDR2 YYDKDF (reference sequence). This CDR3 reads CATSRVGERNQAKNIQYF. The CDR3, as DNA: TGTGCCACCAGCAGAGTTGGTGAGCGGAACCAAGCCAAAAACATTCAGTACTTC. Drawing the rest from reference TRBV15 and TRBJ2-4, the complete variable domain is DAMVIQNPRYQVTQFGKPVTLSCSQTLNHNVMYWYQQKSSQAPKLLFHYYDKDFNNEADTPDNFQSRRPNTSFCFLDIRSPGLGDTAMYLCATSRVGERNQAKNIQYFGAGTRLSVL.

V usage is TRBV11-2 and J usage is TRBJ1-6; D gene ambiguous. The V gene lost 6 bases and the J gene lost 6 bases, with 12 bases spanning the gap. The CDR3 contains 14 residues. Germline values: CDR1 SGHAT, CDR2 FQNNGV. The CDR3 coding sequence is TGTGCCAGCAGTTGGCGGGAGGGTAATTCACCCCTCCACTTT. This codes for CASSWREGNSPLHF. The complete variable domain, with remaining parts taken from reference TRBV11-2 and TRBJ1-6, reads EAGVAQSPRYKIIEKRQSVAFWCNPISGHATLYWYQQILGQGPKLLIQFQNNGVVDDSQLPKDRFSAERLKGVDSTLKIQPAKLEDSAVYLCASSWREGNSPLHFGNGTRLTVT.

Within the sample, this clone is medium-sized (0.01 to 0.1%). The chain carries TRBV28 and TRBJ2-7; D is unresolved. V lost 1 base, J lost 6 bases, and 7 bases lay in between. Germline V gene lookup returns CDR1 MDHEN and CDR2 SYDVKM. This CDR3 spans 12 amino acids. CDR3 amino acids: CASSLFTREQYF. The CDR3 DNA follows: TGTGCCAGCAGTTTATTCACACGCGAGCAGTACTTC.

This clone was picked up many times. The chain links TRBV7-2 to TRBJ1-1, with unresolved D. Germline V CDR1 and CDR2: SGHTA, FQGNSA. The CDR3 totals 13 residues. V gave up 2 bases and J gave up 10 bases, with 14 bases separating them. DNA of the CDR3: TGTGCCAGCAGCTTAAATCAGTTGGCTCCAGCTTTCTTT. This translates into CASSLNQLAPAFF.

This clone qualifies as medium-sized. This rearrangement joins TRBV19 to TRBJ1-2; D is unclear. The CDR3 has 14 residues. Germline lookup yields CDR1 LNHDA and CDR2 SQIVND (reference sequence). V lost 4 bases and J lost 4, with 13 bases in between. The CDR3 region is CASSRGPGVYGYTF. As DNA, the CDR3 is TGTGCCAGTAGTAGAGGACCTGGGGTCTATGGCTACACCTTC.

Judged by abundance, this clone is medium-sized. V gene TRBV4-3 combines with J gene TRBJ1-2; the D gene is possibly TRBD1 (5 bases). The CDR3 has 14 amino acids. Deletions cut 0 bases from V and 7 bases from J, with 12 bases between. Germline V CDR1 and CDR2: LGHNA, YSLEER. The CDR3 DNA sequence: TGCGCCAGCAGCCAAGATTGGAGGCAGGGTGGCTACACCTTC. This translates into CASSQDWRQGGYTF.

Relative to its sample, this clone is medium-sized (0.01 to 0.1%). The chain employs TRBV30 and TRBJ2-3, with 11 positions matching TRBD2. This CDR3 has 17 residues. V lost 3 bases to trimming and J lost 0 bases; unmatched junction nucleotides: 8. Per the germline V gene, CDR1 is GTSNPN and CDR2 is SVGIG (reference sequence). CDR3 in amino acids: CAWSVAWTSGSTDTQYF. The CDR3 nucleotides are TGTGCCTGGAGCGTCGCTTGGACTAGCGGGAGCACAGATACGCAGTATTTT.